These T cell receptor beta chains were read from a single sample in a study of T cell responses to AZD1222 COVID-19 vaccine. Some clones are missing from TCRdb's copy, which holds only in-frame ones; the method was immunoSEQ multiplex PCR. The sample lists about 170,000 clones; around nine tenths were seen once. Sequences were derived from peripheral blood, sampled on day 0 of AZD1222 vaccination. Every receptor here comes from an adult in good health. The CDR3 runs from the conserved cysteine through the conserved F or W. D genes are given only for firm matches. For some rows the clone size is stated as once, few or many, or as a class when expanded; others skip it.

CDR3nt: TGCGCCAGCAGCATCGGGACTAGCGCTCCAACAGATACGCAGTATTTT
CDR3aa: CASSIGTSAPTDTQYF
d_gene: TRBD2
v_gene: TRBV5-1
abundance: .
j_gene: TRBJ2-3

CDR3nt: TGTGCCATCAGTGCCGAAATGGCAGGCCTCCAAGCTAACTATGGCTACACCTTC
CDR3aa: CAISAEMAGLQANYGYTF
d_gene: .
v_gene: TRBV10-3
abundance: .
j_gene: TRBJ1-2

CDR3nt: TGTGCCAGCAGTCCGACAGGGGGAGGGCTGATACCCCAGCATTTT
CDR3aa: CASSPTGGGLIPQHF
d_gene: TRBD1
v_gene: TRBV27
abundance: .
j_gene: TRBJ1-5

CDR3nt: TGTGCCAGCAGCCTGACGGGACAGATAAACTATGGCTACACCTTC
CDR3aa: CASSLTGQINYGYTF
d_gene: TRBD1
v_gene: TRBV6-5
abundance: .
j_gene: TRBJ1-2

CDR3nt: TGCGCCAGCAGCCAAGCCGGGACTACTACCTACGAGCAGTACTTC
CDR3aa: CASSQAGTTTYEQYF
d_gene: TRBD2
v_gene: TRBV4-1
abundance: .
j_gene: TRBJ2-7

CDR3nt: TGTGCCAGTAGTATTTTGGTCGCGACGGAGCAGTACTTC
CDR3aa: CASSILVATEQYF
d_gene: .
v_gene: TRBV19
abundance: .
j_gene: TRBJ2-7

CDR3nt: TGTGCCAGCAGCTCCCATACTAGCGGGAGGGCCGCATACGAGCAGTACTTC
CDR3aa: CASSSHTSGRAAYEQYF
d_gene: TRBD2
v_gene: TRBV5-4
abundance: .
j_gene: TRBJ2-7

CDR3nt: TGCAGCGTTGGGACCGGGACAGCTGAAGCTTTCTTT
CDR3aa: CSVGTGTAEAFF
d_gene: TRBD1
v_gene: TRBV29-1
abundance: few
j_gene: TRBJ1-1

CDR3nt: TGTGCCAGCAGTTTAGTTACGGATAACTATGGCTACACCTTC
CDR3aa: CASSLVTDNYGYTF
d_gene: .
v_gene: TRBV28
abundance: .
j_gene: TRBJ1-2

CDR3nt: TGTGCCAGCAGCTTACAGGGTTTAGAGCAGTACTTC
CDR3aa: CASSLQGLEQYF
d_gene: .
v_gene: TRBV7-9
abundance: .
j_gene: TRBJ2-7

CDR3nt: TGCAGCGTTGAACTGGGCTCTGGGGCCAACGTCCTGACTTTC
CDR3aa: CSVELGSGANVLTF
d_gene: .
v_gene: TRBV29-1
abundance: .
j_gene: TRBJ2-6

CDR3nt: TGTGCCACCAGTACGTCAGGGAGGGGCAATGAGCAGTTCTTC
CDR3aa: CATSTSGRGNEQFF
d_gene: TRBD2
v_gene: TRBV24-1
abundance: .
j_gene: TRBJ2-1

CDR3nt: TGTGCCAGCAGCCCGCTCGGGGGGGTGAACACTGAAGCTTTCTTT
CDR3aa: CASSPLGGVNTEAFF
d_gene: .
v_gene: TRBV2
abundance: .
j_gene: TRBJ1-1

CDR3nt: TGTGCCAGCACCACGAGCTCCTATAATTCACCCCTCCACTTT
CDR3aa: CASTTSSYNSPLHF
d_gene: .
v_gene: TRBV6-5
abundance: .
j_gene: TRBJ1-6

CDR3nt: TGTGCCAGCAGCCCCCTGGACGGTATGAACACTGAAGCTTTCTTT
CDR3aa: CASSPLDGMNTEAFF
d_gene: .
v_gene: TRBV27
abundance: .
j_gene: TRBJ1-1

CDR3nt: TGTGCCAGCAGCCGAGGACAGGGAGCCTACGAGCAGTACTTC
CDR3aa: CASSRGQGAYEQYF
d_gene: TRBD1
v_gene: TRBV7-6
abundance: once
j_gene: TRBJ2-7

CDR3nt: TGCGCCAGCAGCTTGGGACCCTCCGCGGTCTACGAGCAGTACTTC
CDR3aa: CASSLGPSAVYEQYF
d_gene: .
v_gene: TRBV5-1
abundance: .
j_gene: TRBJ2-7

CDR3nt: TGTGCCAGCAGCGGGGACAGAGCTTCTGGAAACACCATATATTTT
CDR3aa: CASSGDRASGNTIYF
d_gene: TRBD1
v_gene: TRBV3-1/TRBV3-2
abundance: .
j_gene: TRBJ1-3

CDR3nt: TGTGCCAGCACCCCCGGGACTCTGCAGTATTTT
CDR3aa: CASTPGTLQYF
d_gene: .
v_gene: TRBV12-3/TRBV12-4
abundance: .
j_gene: TRBJ2-3

CDR3nt: TGTGCCAGCAGTTTGAGCGGAGGCAATCAGCCCCAGCATTTT
CDR3aa: CASSLSGGNQPQHF
d_gene: .
v_gene: TRBV6-5
abundance: .
j_gene: TRBJ1-5

CDR3nt: TGTGCCAGCAGCCCCCCTCCCGGGGGACTAGCGGGGAAAGAGACCCAGTACTTC
CDR3aa: CASSPPPGGLAGKETQYF
d_gene: TRBD2
v_gene: TRBV5-4
abundance: .
j_gene: TRBJ2-5

CDR3nt: TGTGCCAGCAGCGTAGGCGGGAGGAACTACAATGAGCAGTTCTTC
CDR3aa: CASSVGGRNYNEQFF
d_gene: TRBD2
v_gene: TRBV9
abundance: once
j_gene: TRBJ2-1

CDR3nt: TGTGCTAGTGGTTTGGGATCAGTGGGAAACACTGAAGCTTTCTTT
CDR3aa: CASGLGSVGNTEAFF
d_gene: .
v_gene: TRBV12-5
abundance: .
j_gene: TRBJ1-1

CDR3nt: TGTGCCAGCAGTGAGGATGGAAACACCATATATTTT
CDR3aa: CASSEDGNTIYF
d_gene: .
v_gene: TRBV2
abundance: few
j_gene: TRBJ1-3

CDR3nt: TGTGCCAGCAGCCCTGACAGGGGGTCTAACTATGGCTACACCTTC
CDR3aa: CASSPDRGSNYGYTF
d_gene: TRBD1
v_gene: TRBV5-6
abundance: .
j_gene: TRBJ1-2

CDR3nt: TGTGCCAGCAGTTACAGGGACGTAGCTTACAATGAGCAGTTCTTC
CDR3aa: CASSYRDVAYNEQFF
d_gene: .
v_gene: TRBV6-5
abundance: .
j_gene: TRBJ2-1

CDR3nt: TGCAGCGTTGAAGGTTCGGACAGTCAGGTAGATACGCAGTATTTT
CDR3aa: CSVEGSDSQVDTQYF
d_gene: .
v_gene: TRBV29-1
abundance: .
j_gene: TRBJ2-3

CDR3nt: TGTGCCAGCAGCTTAGTGACGGGTGGGACAGAAATAAATGGCTACACCTTC
CDR3aa: CASSLVTGGTEINGYTF
d_gene: TRBD1
v_gene: TRBV7-2
abundance: .
j_gene: TRBJ1-2

CDR3nt: TGTGCCAGCAGCCCGCTATACGAGCAGTACTTC
CDR3aa: CASSPLYEQYF
d_gene: .
v_gene: TRBV7-9
abundance: .
j_gene: TRBJ2-7

CDR3nt: TGTGCCAGCGGCCGAGGTTCGAGCACTGAAGCTTTCTTT
CDR3aa: CASGRGSSTEAFF
d_gene: .
v_gene: TRBV2
abundance: .
j_gene: TRBJ1-1